This record looks at one T cell receptor beta chain sequence and its context. The method was immunoSEQ multiplex PCR; TCRdb's version includes in-frame clones alone and lacks a portion of them. The sample yields over 40,000 clones, about 90% seen once. This record comes from a study of OX40 agonist ivuxolimab in advanced cancers. Study background: Ivuxolimab, an antibody acting as an agonist of OX40 (CD134), was used to treat patients. Enrolled patients in dose escalation had cancers that were hepatocellular carcinoma, melanoma, renal cell or head and neck cancer. Patients were 82.7% male with ages roughly 20 to 90, mean about 54.

Germline values: CDR1 SGHRS, CDR2 YFSETQ. The V end lost 3 bases, the J end lost 6 bases, and 16 bases lay between the germline ends. The CDR3 sequence is 14 residues long. Exclusion applied to patients with autoimmune disease history or systemic immunosuppression. This TCR came from an adult with an advanced solid tumor such as melanoma, head and neck, liver or kidney cancer. The specimen was CD4+ or CD8+ T cells sorted from blood, collected in a trial of the OX40 agonist ivuxolimab. This chain joins TRBV5-1 and TRBJ2-7; D is possibly TRBD1 (6 bases). The CDR3: CASSSQTGYTEQYF. The CDR3 DNA follows: TGCGCCAGCAGCTCCCAGACAGGCTACACCGAGCAGTACTTC.